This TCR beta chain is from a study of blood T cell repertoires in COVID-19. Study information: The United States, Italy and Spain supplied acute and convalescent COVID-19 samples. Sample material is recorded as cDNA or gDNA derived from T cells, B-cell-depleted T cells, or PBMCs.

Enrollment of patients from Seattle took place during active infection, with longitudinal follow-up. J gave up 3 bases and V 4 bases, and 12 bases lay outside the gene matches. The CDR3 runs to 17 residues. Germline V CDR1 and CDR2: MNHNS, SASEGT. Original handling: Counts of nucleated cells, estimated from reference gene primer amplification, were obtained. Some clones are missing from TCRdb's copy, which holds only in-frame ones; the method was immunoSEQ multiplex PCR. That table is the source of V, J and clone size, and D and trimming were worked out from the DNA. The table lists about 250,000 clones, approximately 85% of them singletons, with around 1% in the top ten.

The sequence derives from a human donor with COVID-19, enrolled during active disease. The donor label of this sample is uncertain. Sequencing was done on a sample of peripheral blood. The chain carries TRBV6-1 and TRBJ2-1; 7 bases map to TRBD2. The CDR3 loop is CASSVGIGTTNYNEQFF. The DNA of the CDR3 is TGTGCCAGCAGTGTCGGGATTGGGACTACCAACTACAATGAGCAGTTCTTC.